This TCR beta chain was sequenced for a study of beta chain features in type 1 diabetes. The study, taken as a whole, reports: The study notes PCR might favor shorter templates equally in patients and controls. A moderate, significant TCRB CDR3 shortening appeared in type 1 diabetes across four CD4+ subsets.

As for this clone: What it binds is not known.

Reverse transcription of all isolated RNA meant that expressed TCRB transcripts were sequenced. Each sample of naive, central memory or regulatory T cells had, on average, about 3.6 million reads. This table comes from immunoSEQ multiplex PCR, and its TCRdb copy is limited to in-frame clones, with some not included. The sample consists of about 390,000 clones, over 8.5% of them appearing once. V was pared by 1 base and J by 3 bases, with 13 bases between. The V gene's germline CDR1 is SGHTA and CDR2 FQGNSA. CDR3 size: 15 residues. The rearrangement links TRBV7-2 to TRBJ2-7; D is possibly TRBD2 (6 bases). The material sequenced was central memory CD4+ T cells from blood. The receptor's source is a man between 25 and 39 years old with type 1 diabetes. The CDR3 DNA reads as TGTGCCAGCAGCTTAGTGTCTAGCGAGATCTACGAGCAGTACTTC. This codes for CASSLVSSEIYEQYF. Filled out from reference TRBV7-2 and TRBJ2-7, the complete variable domain reads GAGVSQSPSNKVTEKGKDVELRCDPISGHTALYWYRQSLGQGLEFLIYFQGNSAPDKSGLPSDRFSAERTGGSVSTLTIQRTQQEDSAVYLCASSLVSSEIYEQYFGPGTRLTVT.